What follows are 2 T cell receptor beta chains derived from one specimen sequenced in a study of cytomegalovirus exposure and HLA in healthy donors. PCR amplification relied on 60 Vbeta primers (plus 13 Jbeta primers). TCRdb's copy holds only in-frame clones and misses some; the assay was immunoSEQ multiplex PCR. The data contain roughly 200,000 clones, roughly four fifths of them singletons. Material: PBMCs. These receptors originate from a woman aged 40 to 49 in good health and CMV-seronegative.

The chain employs TRBV29-1 and TRBJ1-3; no clear D. The CDR3 is made up of 12 amino acids. V shed 6 bases and J shed 2 bases, with 8 bases lying between them. CDR1 and CDR2 (germline): SQVTM, ANQGSEA. The CDR3 is CSVGETGNTIYF. In DNA, the CDR3 is TGCAGCGTCGGGGAAACTGGAAACACCATATATTTT. Filled out from reference TRBV29-1 and TRBJ1-3, the complete variable domain reads SAVISQKPSRDICQRGTSLTIQCQVDSQVTMMFWYRQQPGQSLTLIATANQGSEATYESGFVIDKFPISRPNLTFSTLTVSNMSPEDSSIYLCSVGETGNTIYFGEGSWLTVV.

The rearrangement links TRBV18 to TRBJ1-3, with 9 bases that match TRBD1. The germline V gene has CDR1 KGHSH and CDR2 LQKENI. The CDR3 length is 18 residues. V trimming: 3 bases; J trimming: 0 bases; junction bases outside the gene matches: 9. The CDR3 sequence: CASSPLDRGGFSGNTIYF. DNA of the CDR3: TGTGCCAGCTCACCCCTGGACAGGGGCGGCTTCTCTGGAAACACCATATATTTT.